The 3 T cell receptor beta chains below all came from one sample that was sequenced in a study of control samples from healthy donors and cancer patients (dated by TCRdb to 2020 to 2022). The library was generated by the immunoSEQ multiplex PCR assay. As stored in TCRdb, this immuneACCESS dataset retains in-frame rearrangements with V and J assigned. A fraction of the clones does not appear; measured against another copy, unresolved V genes explain less than half of the discrepancy, and the remainder lacks a known reason. The sample contains approximately 120,000 clones, around 87% of them found a single time. The ten largest clones capture 2.9% of the sample. The sequenced material came from blood. The receptor set was obtained from a man aged 60-69 years in good health.

A few counts support this clone. Other DNA sequences within the sample encode an identical CDR3. The chain joins TRBV12-3 or TRBV12-4 to TRBJ1-3; D call uncertain. V was trimmed by 4 bases and J by 3 bases, leaving 1 base between them. The CDR3 is made up of 11 amino acids. Written as DNA, the CDR3 is TGTGCCAGCAGTTATGGAAACACCATATATTTT. It specifies CASSYGNTIYF.

The table lists this clone with a count of one. The J gene is TRBJ1-3, the V gene TRBV28, with TRBD1 matching over 7 bases. J was trimmed by 1 base and V by 2 bases; bases with no gene match: 5. The germline V gene encodes CDR1 MDHEN and CDR2 SYDVKM. This CDR3 comprises 16 residues. CDR3 sequence: CASSLGQDLSGNTIYF. CDR3 coding DNA: TGTGCCAGCAGTTTAGGACAGGACCTTTCTGGAAACACCATATATTTT.

The J gene is TRBJ2-6, the V gene TRBV4-3; D is tentatively TRBD1 or TRBD2 (5 bases each). Germline CDR1 LGHNA, CDR2 YSLEER. V was trimmed by 0 bases and J by 0 bases, leaving 15 bases between them. The length of the CDR3 is 19 residues. The CDR3, as DNA: TGCGCCAGCAGCCAAGATATTCGGGGACCCACCTCTGGGGCCAACGTCCTGACTTTC. This gives the protein CASSQDIRGPTSGANVLTF.